The 20 T cell receptor beta chains in this list originate from one sample, sequenced in a study of cytomegalovirus exposure and HLA in healthy donors. The data were produced by immunoSEQ multiplex PCR, yet TCRdb's version contains in-frame clones alone and is incomplete. The table includes some 140,000 clones, just over 85% detected once. The specimen was PBMCs. The receptor set was obtained from a human donor in good health.

The chain is built from TRBV6-5 and TRBJ1-2; no firm D call. From germline, CDR1 is MNHEY and CDR2 SVGAGI. The CDR3 is 15 amino acids. The V gene lost 5 bases and the J gene lost 2 bases, with 15 bases spanning the gap. CDR3 coding DNA: TGTGCCAGCAGTCTTACGGGGAGCCCCAACTATGGCTACACCTTC. Translation gives CASSLTGSPNYGYTF.

This clone was counted a single time. The rearrangement uses TRBV2 and TRBJ1-2; 10 positions agree with TRBD1. The CDR3 is 16 residues long. In germline, CDR1 is SNHLY, CDR2 FYNNEI. Trimming removed 5 bases from V and 0 bases from J; junction bases left unmatched: 6. The CDR3 loop is CASSIKGTGANYGYTF. In DNA form, the CDR3 reads TGTGCCAGCAGTATCAAAGGGACAGGGGCTAACTATGGCTACACCTTC. Using reference TRBV2 and TRBJ1-2 for the parts outside the CDR3, the full variable domain is EPEVTQTPSHQVTQMGQEVILRCVPISNHLYFYWYRQILGQKVEFLVSFYNNEISEKSEIFDDQFSVERPDGSNFTLKIRSTKLEDSAMYFCASSIKGTGANYGYTFGSGTRLTVV.

The genes are TRBV27 and TRBJ2-6, with 10 bases identical to TRBD1. The CDR3 covers 17 residues. V was clipped by 5 bases and J by 4 bases; unmatched bases: 8. Germline CDR1 MNHEY, CDR2 SMNVEV (reference sequence). The CDR3 DNA is TGTGCCAGCAGTCTCCGCGGGACAGGGGCCGGGGCCAACGTCCTGACTTTC. It yields the protein CASSLRGTGAGANVLTF.

The genes are TRBV28 and TRBJ2-7; TRBD2 matches at 7 bases. V trimming: 9 bases; J trimming: 0 bases; junction bases outside the gene matches: 11. The germline V gene encodes CDR1 MDHEN and CDR2 SYDVKM. The CDR3 loop spans 15 amino acids. The CDR3 region has the DNA TGTGCCAGTACCCCTTCAGGCGGGAGCTCCTACGAGCAGTACTTC. Translated, it gives CASTPSGGSSYEQYF.

The gene calls are TRBV11-2 and TRBJ2-1; no clear D gene. V was clipped by 2 bases and J by 0 bases, with 5 bases between them. This CDR3 has 14 amino acids. CDR1 is SGHAT, CDR2 FQNNGV, per germline. CDR3 sequence: CASSLYSSYNEQFF. In nucleotides, the CDR3 is TGTGCCAGCAGCTTATACAGCTCCTACAATGAGCAGTTCTTC.

The V call is TRBV27, the J call TRBJ1-1; D is uncertain. This CDR3 is built from 19 residues. V lost 4 bases and J lost 11, with 35 bases in between. The germline V gene encodes CDR1 MNHEY and CDR2 SMNVEV (reference sequence). The CDR3: CASSYSIPRYAIAGGEAFF. The CDR3, as DNA: TGTGCCAGCAGTTATTCCATCCCTAGATACGCCATCGCCGGTGGTGAGGCTTTCTTT.

Only one count was recorded for this clone. V gene TRBV28 combines with J gene TRBJ1-1, with 7 bases matching TRBD1. The germline V gene encodes CDR1 MDHEN and CDR2 SYDVKM. The trim removed 5 bases at V and 6 bases at J, leaving 9 bases unmatched. This CDR3 has 14 amino acids. CDR3 nucleotides: TGTGCCAGCAGTCTAGGGGGCCTTCCGGCTGAAGCTTTCTTT. Protein product: CASSLGGLPAEAFF.

The chain is built from TRBV19 and TRBJ1-5, with unresolved D. The germline V gene encodes CDR1 LNHDA and CDR2 SQIVND (reference sequence). V was trimmed by 7 bases and J by 4 bases, leaving 8 bases between them. This CDR3 is built from 12 residues. The CDR3 nucleotides read TGTGCCAGTACGGTACTGAATCAGCCCCAGCATTTT. Its protein product is CASTVLNQPQHF.

This clone was seen a handful of times. The chain joins TRBV4-1 to TRBJ2-7, with D perhaps matching TRBD1 (6 bases). Trimming removed 6 bases from V and 0 bases from J, with 15 bases in between. The germline V gene has CDR1 MGHRA and CDR2 YSYEKL. This CDR3 region has 15 residues. CDR3 loop: CASSQLGGSSYEQYF. In DNA form, the CDR3 reads TGCGCCAGCAGTCAACTAGGGGGTAGCTCCTACGAGCAGTACTTC.

J is TRBJ2-1 and V is TRBV15, with D unresolved. The CDR3 is 14 residues long. Trimming shortened V by 1 base and J by 7 bases, and 11 bases separated the two germline ends. Germline V gene data show CDR1 as LNHNV and CDR2 as YYDKDF (reference sequence). DNA of the CDR3: TGTGCCACCAGCAGAGGGGCCCTCGCTAATGAGCAGTTCTTC. Translating gives CATSRGALANEQFF. The complete variable domain, with remaining parts taken from reference TRBV15 and TRBJ2-1, reads DAMVIQNPRYQVTQFGKPVTLSCSQTLNHNVMYWYQQKSSQAPKLLFHYYDKDFNNEADTPDNFQSRRPNTSFCFLDIRSPGLGDTAMYLCATSRGALANEQFFGPGTRLTVL.

This chain links TRBV30 with TRBJ2-1, with D hard to call. V lost 2 bases and J 12 bases, leaving 11 bases between the germline ends. The CDR3 is 11 residues long. Germline V gene data show CDR1 as GTSNPN and CDR2 as SVGIG (reference sequence). The chain's CDR3 is CAWSFTTGQFF. The DNA for the CDR3 is TGTGCCTGGAGTTTCACTACGGGGCAGTTCTTC.

The chain has TRBV7-2 and TRBJ2-2; TRBD2 might be the D (6 bases). The ends were cut back, 5 bases at V and 6 bases at J, with 13 bases in the middle. This CDR3 has 14 residues. From germline, CDR1 is SGHTA and CDR2 FQGNSA. This chain's CDR3 is CASSRMWGAGELFF. CDR3 DNA sequence: TGTGCCAGCAGCAGAATGTGGGGGGCCGGGGAGCTGTTTTTT.

This clone appeared a few times. This chain uses TRBV7-2 with TRBJ2-7; tentative D call: TRBD1 (5 bases). This CDR3 contains 12 residues. The V end lost 8 bases, the J end lost 3 bases, and 11 bases lay between the germline ends. The V gene's germline CDR1 is SGHTA and CDR2 FQGNSA. The CDR3 DNA sequence: TGTGCCAGCGGCAGGGTTGACTACGAGCAGTACTTC. Its translation: CASGRVDYEQYF.

This clone has only one observation. Here the CDR3 DNA reads TGCGCCAGCAGCCTGGGCTTGATTGGGGGGAATACGGAAGAGCAGTTCTTC. Translated, it gives CASSLGLIGGNTEEQFF. V is TRBV4-3 and J is TRBJ2-1; D perhaps matches TRBD2 (6 bases). CDR1 and CDR2 from the germline V gene are LGHNA and YSLEER. The CDR3 contains 17 residues. V was shortened by 4 bases and J by 10 bases, with 26 bases between the two germline ends.

This clone occurred a few times. The chain recombines TRBV10-1 with TRBJ2-7; D call uncertain. The CDR3 spans 14 residues. Trimming cost V 8 bases and J 3 bases, with 17 bases left between them. Germline V gene data show CDR1 as WNHNN and CDR2 as SYGVQD (reference sequence). The CDR3 bases are TGCGCCAGCGCCCCGGGTCCTAGTGGCTACGAGCAGTACTTC. Its protein is CASAPGPSGYEQYF.

The V call is TRBV18, the J call TRBJ2-7; maybe TRBD2 (6 bases). This CDR3 region has 14 residues. Trimming removed 5 bases from V and 6 bases from J, with 17 bases in between. Germline V CDR1 and CDR2: KGHSH, LQKENI. The CDR3 spells CASSSGTGAIEQYF. As DNA, the CDR3 is TGTGCCAGCTCATCCGGGACTGGGGCCATCGAGCAGTACTTC.

The genes are TRBV6-1 and TRBJ2-2, with 10 bases matching TRBD1. The trim removed 8 bases at V and 6 bases at J, leaving 6 bases unmatched. From germline, CDR1 is MNHNS and CDR2 SASEGT. The CDR3 contains 14 residues. CDR3 sequence: CASRRDRGAGELFF. Here the CDR3 DNA reads TGTGCCAGCCGCAGGGACAGGGGCGCCGGGGAGCTGTTTTTT.

As regards this clone: Germline and junction disagree at one end, which may indicate a read error. The rearrangement uses TRBV5-1 and TRBJ2-7; D gene uncertain. The CDR3 is 13 residues long. Germline CDR1 reads SGHRS; CDR2 reads YFSETQ. The CDR3 DNA reads TGCGCCAGCAGTTTGGGCACCTACTACGAGCAGTACTTC. It is translated as CASSLGTYYEQYF. Complete variable domain (other parts from reference TRBV5-1 and TRBJ2-7): KAGVTQTPRYLIKTRGQQVTLSCSPISGHRSVSWYQQTPGQGLQFLFEYFSETQRNKGNFPGRFSGRQFSNSRSEMNVSTLELGDSALYLCASSLGTYYEQYFGPGTRLTVT.

The chain joins TRBV5-4 to TRBJ2-7; TRBD2 might be the D (6 bases). Germline V gene data show CDR1 as SGHNT and CDR2 as YYREEE (reference sequence). The CDR3 is 13 residues long. V dropped 1 base and J dropped 3 bases, with 8 bases sitting between them. The CDR3 nucleotides are TGTGCCAGCAGCTTGTCCGGGGGCTACGAGCAGTACTTC. Residues: CASSLSGGYEQYF.

The chain is built from TRBV13 and TRBJ2-3; 7 bases align to TRBD1. The V and J ends lost 5 bases and 1 base, in that order; junction bases with no gene match: 9. CDR3 length: 16 amino acids. Germline V CDR1 and CDR2: PRHDT, FYEKMQ (reference sequence). The CDR3 DNA follows: TGTGCCAGCAGCAAGCAAATTGGGACAGGCACAGATACGCAGTATTTT. Translating it yields CASSKQIGTGTDTQYF.